The 31 T cell receptor beta chains below were found in one sample sequenced in a study of T cells in Graves' hyperthyroidism and ophthalmopathy. TCR beta CDR3 region amplification was performed from RNA transcripts. In the first-round RT-PCR of the TCR CDR3, the HTBI primer set was used. MiXCR, applied by TCRdb to the multiplex PCR reads, yields one record per CDR3 protein. Here the sample spans some 700,000 distinct CDR3 sequences, about 18% being singletons. Source material: blood. These TCRs come from a man between 45 and 60 years old with Graves' hyperthyroidism.

In this sample, this clonotype turned up many times. The genes are TRBV5-1 and TRBJ2-7; D is unresolved. The CDR3 runs to 15 residues. Germline values: CDR1 SGHRS, CDR2 YFSETQ. V was clipped by 0 bases and J by 0 bases, with 10 bases between them. The CDR3 spells CASSLDPATSYEQYF. The CDR3 DNA follows: TGCGCCAGCAGCTTGGACCCGGCCACCTCCTACGAGCAGTACTTC.

This clonotype was observed at least ten times. This rearrangement joins TRBV7-8 to TRBJ2-7; D possibly corresponds to TRBD2 (5 bases). Germline lookup yields CDR1 SGHVS and CDR2 FQNEAQ. Trimming left V 5 bases short and J 3 bases short, with 17 bases between. The CDR3 runs 15 residues. In nucleotides, the CDR3 is TGTGCCAGCAGCCCTTTAGCGTCAGTGGGCTACGAGCAGTACTTC. This translates into CASSPLASVGYEQYF.

The rearrangement links TRBV12-3 or TRBV12-4 to TRBJ1-6; TRBD1 aligns across 9 bases. The CDR3 covers 15 residues. The V gene end was trimmed by 7 bases and the J gene end by 9 bases; junction bases not matched to a gene: 10. CDR3 region: CASTRTGDLGSPLHF. Here the CDR3 DNA reads TGTGCCAGCACCCGGACAGGGGATTTAGGTTCACCCCTCCACTTT.

This clonotype was seen repeatedly, ten times or more. The genes are TRBV10-3 and TRBJ2-1, with D unclear. CDR3 length: 16 amino acids. V was shortened by 4 bases and J by 6 bases, with 19 bases between the two germline ends. Germline-derived CDR1 and CDR2 are ENHRY and SYGVKD. For the CDR3, the DNA is TGTGCCATCAGTGCGTCCGATACCAGACCATCCAATGAGCAGTTCTTC. Amino acid sequence: CAISASDTRPSNEQFF.

Concerning this clonotype: A read error may explain this, as a much larger clone is one base away. The V call is TRBV27, the J call TRBJ1-2; weak D call: TRBD1 (6 bases). There are 15 residues in the CDR3. V dropped 4 bases and J dropped 9 bases, with 21 bases sitting between them. Per the germline V gene, CDR1 is MNHEY and CDR2 is SMNVEV (reference sequence). CDR3 loop: CASSSATGSPVSYTF. The DNA for the CDR3 is TGTGCCAGCAGTTCCGCTACAGGGAGTCCGGTGAGCTACACCTTC.

The J gene is TRBJ1-2, the V gene TRBV6-1; 9 bases align to TRBD1. Trimming at V came to 5 bases and at J to 7 bases, leaving 8 bases not matched to a gene. In germline, CDR1 is MNHNS, CDR2 SASEGT. The CDR3 spans 14 residues. Here the CDR3 DNA reads TGTGCCAGCAGTTTCCAGGGACAGGGCATTGGCTACACCTTC. Protein: CASSFQGQGIGYTF.

This clonotype appeared many times. V usage is TRBV28 and J usage is TRBJ2-1, with 9 bases fitting TRBD2. The CDR3 runs 16 residues. Germline values: CDR1 MDHEN, CDR2 SYDVKM. V shed 5 bases and J 1 base; nucleotides not matched to a gene: 6. The CDR3 DNA reads TGTGCCAGCAGTCATAGCGGGAGTGGATCCTACAATGAGCAGTTCTTC. Translated, it gives CASSHSGSGSYNEQFF. The full variable domain, completed using reference TRBV28 and TRBJ2-1, is DVKVTQSSRYLVKRTGEKVFLECVQDMDHENMFWYRQDPGLGLRLIYFSYDVKMKEKGDIPEGYSVSREKKERFSLILESASTNQTSMYLCASSHSGSGSYNEQFFGPGTRLTVL.

The chain is built from TRBV18 and TRBJ1-5; TRBD1 agrees at 8 bases. Germline lookup yields CDR1 KGHSH and CDR2 LQKENI. The CDR3 totals 17 residues. With V trimmed by 3 bases and J by 5 bases, 12 bases remained unmatched. Here the CDR3 DNA reads TGTGCCAGCTCACCGCTACAAGGAGACAGGGGACATCAGCCCCAGCATTTT. Its translation: CASSPLQGDRGHQPQHF.

This clonotype has ten or more counts. The chain is built from TRBV7-9 and TRBJ1-5, with unresolved D. V lost 5 bases, J lost 8 bases, and 13 bases lay in between. The CDR3 contains 13 residues. Germline V lookup: CDR1 SEHNR, CDR2 FQNEAQ (reference sequence). The CDR3 DNA follows: TGTGCCAGCAGCACCGATTACACAGAGCCCCAGCATTTT. The encoded protein is CASSTDYTEPQHF.

The table lists this clonotype with many counts. V and J are TRBV7-2 and TRBJ2-3; no firm D call. Germline V gene data show CDR1 as SGHTA and CDR2 as FQGNSA. Trimming removed 1 base from V and 2 bases from J, with 13 bases in between. The CDR3 runs to 16 residues. Written as DNA, the CDR3 is TGTGCCAGCAGCTTAGAGGGTTGGCGGACCACAGATACGCAGTATTTT. Its translation: CASSLEGWRTTDTQYF. Full variable domain (outside the CDR3, taken from reference TRBV7-2 and TRBJ2-3): GAGVSQSPSNKVTEKGKDVELRCDPISGHTALYWYRQSLGQGLEFLIYFQGNSAPDKSGLPSDRFSAERTGGSVSTLTIQRTQQEDSAVYLCASSLEGWRTTDTQYFGPGTRLTVL.

V gene TRBV6-1 combines with J gene TRBJ2-7; TRBD2 aligns across 13 bases. Per the germline V gene, CDR1 is MNHNS and CDR2 is SASEGT. The trim removed 6 bases at V and 5 bases at J, leaving 7 bases unmatched. This CDR3 contains 15 residues. The DNA of the CDR3 is TGTGCCAGCAGGGACGGGACTAGCGGGAACGACGAGCAGTACTTC. Its protein product is CASRDGTSGNDEQYF.

This clonotype appeared many times. V gene TRBV5-1 combines with J gene TRBJ1-2, with no clear D. The germline V and J ends were trimmed by 4 bases and 7 bases, with 17 bases remaining between them. CDR1 is SGHRS, CDR2 YFSETQ, per germline. CDR3 size: 14 residues. The CDR3 region is CASSNPREVLGYTF. CDR3 bases: TGCGCCAGCAGCAACCCGAGAGAGGTCCTTGGCTACACCTTC.

Only a few counts were recorded for this clonotype. The rearrangement joins TRBV5-5 to TRBJ2-6; 8 bases align to TRBD1. Per the germline V gene, CDR1 is SGHKS and CDR2 is YYEKEE (reference sequence). The trim removed 4 bases at V and 0 bases at J, leaving 6 bases unmatched. This CDR3 spans 17 amino acids. Here the CDR3 reads CASSRDRTSSGANVLTF. CDR3 coding DNA: TGTGCCAGCAGCAGGGACAGGACCTCCTCTGGGGCCAACGTCCTGACTTTC.

This clonotype is a singleton in its sample. The chain carries TRBV29-1 and TRBJ2-1; TRBD2 agrees at 13 bases. V gave up 1 base and J gave up 8 bases; unmatched junction bases: 8. There are 16 residues in the CDR3. Germline lookup yields CDR1 SQVTM and CDR2 ANQGSEA. The CDR3 spells CSVEGLLAGGPDEQFF. The CDR3 DNA reads as TGCAGCGTTGAAGGCCTACTAGCGGGAGGGCCTGATGAGCAGTTCTTC.

This clonotype was counted ten times or more. This chain joins TRBV12-3 or TRBV12-4 and TRBJ2-3; the match to TRBD1 covers 8 bases. The CDR3 consists of 18 residues. Trimming at V came to 5 bases and at J to 2 bases, leaving 15 bases not matched to a gene. The CDR3 region has the DNA TGTGCCAGCAGTCCTACAGGGGGTAATGCCCGAACCACAGATACGCAGTATTTT. Translated: CASSPTGGNARTTDTQYF.

CDR3 sequence: CASSYSRTATNYGYTF. In nucleotides, the CDR3 is TGTGCCAGCAGTTACTCAAGGACGGCAACTAACTATGGCTACACCTTC. This chain uses TRBV6-5 with TRBJ1-2, with unresolved D. CDR1 MNHEY and CDR2 SVGAGI come from the germline V gene. V gave up 0 bases and J gave up 0 bases, with 11 bases separating them. This CDR3 has 16 residues.

The genes are TRBV10-2 and TRBJ2-3; no firm D call. This CDR3 comprises 13 residues. Trimming took 11 bases from V and 1 from J, leaving 13 bases between them. Germline CDR1 and CDR2: WSHSY and SAAADI. CDR3 sequence reads: CAGWSPGTDTQYF. In DNA, the CDR3 is TGCGCCGGATGGAGTCCTGGCACAGATACGCAGTATTTT.

This clonotype has only a few counts. The chain employs TRBV20-1 and TRBJ2-1; TRBD1 might be the D (5 bases). The CDR3 loop spans 15 amino acids. CDR1 DFQATT and CDR2 SNEGSKA come from the germline V gene (reference sequence). V dropped 3 bases and J dropped 4 bases, with 16 bases sitting between them. This CDR3 reads CSARFPTGAYNEQFF. The CDR3 coding sequence is TGCAGTGCTAGGTTTCCCACAGGCGCATACAATGAGCAGTTCTTC.

This clonotype came up a few times. V is TRBV28 and J is TRBJ1-5; possible D gene TRBD1, 5 bases. Germline CDR1 MDHEN, CDR2 SYDVKM. Trimming cost V 3 bases and J 7 bases, with 16 bases left between them. CDR3 size: 15 residues. The chain's CDR3 is CASSFLGRVEQPQHF. The CDR3 DNA reads as TGTGCCAGCAGTTTTTTAGGCAGGGTCGAACAGCCCCAGCATTTT.

To note about this clonotype: This may come from a read error, since a much larger clone is one base off. The chain has TRBV30 and TRBJ2-7; a possible D gene is TRBD2 (5 bases). Between the trimmed V and J ends, which lost 1 base and 0 bases, there was a span of 13 bases. The V gene's germline CDR1 is GTSNPN and CDR2 SVGIG (reference sequence). This CDR3 is 15 amino acids long. The CDR3 DNA reads TGTGCCTGGAGTGCTCCTAGCATAAACTCCTACGAGCAGTACTTC. Translated, it gives CAWSAPSINSYEQYF.

This clonotype came up many times. This chain connects TRBV20-1 to TRBJ2-5; TRBD1 is a possible D gene (5 bases). The CDR3 is 13 residues long. CDR1 and CDR2 (germline): DFQATT, SNEGSKA (reference sequence). V was shortened by 4 bases and J by 7 bases, with 16 bases between the two germline ends. This chain's CDR3 is CSAKEGAERTQYF. CDR3 in DNA: TGCAGTGCTAAGGAAGGGGCCGAGCGGACCCAGTACTTC.

At least ten counts were recorded for this clonotype. This chain uses TRBV29-1 with TRBJ2-7; D is possibly TRBD2 (5 bases). The V and J ends lost 2 bases and 4 bases respectively, with 12 bases between them. This CDR3 contains 13 residues. CDR1 and CDR2 (germline): SQVTM, ANQGSEA. In DNA, the CDR3 is TGCAGCGTTGAATGGGTAGGGAGTTACGAGCAGTACTTC. It yields the protein CSVEWVGSYEQYF.

This clonotype was counted at least ten times. The V and J genes are TRBV2 and TRBJ1-1; D is perhaps TRBD1 (5 bases). From germline, CDR1 is SNHLY and CDR2 FYNNEI. Trimming left V 8 bases short and J 1 base short, with 14 bases between. The CDR3 runs 14 residues. As DNA, the CDR3 is TGTGCCAGCGCCGGGACCAGCAAGAACACTGAAGCTTTCTTT. This sequence encodes CASAGTSKNTEAFF.

The table lists this clonotype with many counts. The CDR3 DNA is TGTGCCAGCAGTTTATCAAGCGGGAACGCCCAAGAGACCCAGTACTTC. It specifies CASSLSSGNAQETQYF. V usage is TRBV28 and J usage is TRBJ2-5, with 7 bases fitting TRBD2. V trimming: 1 base; J trimming: 1 base; junction bases outside the gene matches: 6. This CDR3 is built from 16 residues. Germline loops: CDR1 MDHEN, CDR2 SYDVKM.

This clonotype was detected many times. The J gene is TRBJ2-3, the V gene TRBV19; TRBD2 might be the D (5 bases). V lost 1 base and J lost 3, with 8 bases in between. Germline V gene lookup returns CDR1 LNHDA and CDR2 SQIVND (reference sequence). The length of the CDR3 is 14 residues. CDR3 nucleotide sequence: TGTGCCAGTAGTATAGTCCTAGCTACAGATACGCAGTATTTT. Translating gives CASSIVLATDTQYF.

V is TRBV27 and J is TRBJ2-3, with TRBD1 as a possible D gene (5 bases). Per germline, CDR1 MNHEY and CDR2 SMNVEV (reference sequence). The CDR3 extends over 14 amino acids. With 2 bases removed from V and 4 bases from J, the gap between germline ends came to 10 bases. The CDR3 region has the DNA TGTGCCAGCAGTTTAGAACAGGAACCAGATACGCAGTATTTT. Its protein product is CASSLEQEPDTQYF.

This sequence joins TRBV20-1 and TRBJ1-6; D possibly corresponds to TRBD1 (5 bases). The CDR3 runs to 14 residues. Germline assignment: CDR1 DFQATT and CDR2 SNEGSKA (reference sequence). Trimming took off 3 bases at V and 8 bases at J, with 14 bases between the two ends. The CDR3 region has the DNA TGCAGTGCTAGGATCCGGGGGAGGGATTCACCCCTCCACTTT. It is translated as CSARIRGRDSPLHF.

Notes on this clonotype: Possible read error: a much larger clone is one base away. The J gene is TRBJ2-2, the V gene TRBV28; D possibly matches TRBD1 or TRBD2 (5 bases each). This CDR3 is 14 amino acids long. The germline CDR1 and CDR2 sequences are MDHEN and SYDVKM. The CDR3 protein is CATVGQQNTGELVF. As DNA, the CDR3 is TGTGCTACCGTCGGACAACAGAACACCGGGGAGCTGGTTTTT. The whole variable domain, remainder taken from reference TRBV28 and TRBJ2-2, is DVKVTQSSRYLVKRTGEKVFLECVQDMDHENMFWYRQDPGLGLRLIYFSYDVKMKEKGDIPEGYSVSREKKERFSLILESASTNQTSMYLCATVGQQNTGELVFGEGSRLTVL.

There are a few counts of this clonotype. The V call is TRBV10-3, the J call TRBJ2-3; 9 bases fit TRBD2. V lost 0 bases, J lost 1 base, and 5 bases stayed unmatched. This CDR3 is built from 17 residues. CDR1 and CDR2 (germline): ENHRY, SYGVKD. Here the CDR3 DNA reads TGTGCCATCAGTGAGTCGTTCACTAGCGGGCGCACAGATACGCAGTATTTT. Its protein is CAISESFTSGRTDTQYF.

Worth noting for this clonotype: A much larger clone lies one base from this, so it may be a read error. The V call is TRBV7-2, the J call TRBJ1-3; D remains ambiguous. Germline loops: CDR1 SGHTA, CDR2 FQGNSA. The CDR3 contains 15 residues. CDR3 sequence: CASSPPGGVGNTMYF. The CDR3 region has the DNA TGTGCCAGCAGCCCCCCCGGCGGGGTCGGAAACACCATGTATTTT.

This clonotype was seen ten or more times. V and J are TRBV28 and TRBJ1-1; 9 bases match TRBD1. This CDR3 contains 14 residues. In germline, CDR1 is MDHEN, CDR2 SYDVKM. V lost 5 bases, J lost 5 bases, and 6 bases stayed unmatched. The CDR3 reads CASSTGQGSTEAFF. The CDR3 nucleotides read TGTGCCAGCAGTACCGGACAGGGGTCGACTGAAGCTTTCTTT.